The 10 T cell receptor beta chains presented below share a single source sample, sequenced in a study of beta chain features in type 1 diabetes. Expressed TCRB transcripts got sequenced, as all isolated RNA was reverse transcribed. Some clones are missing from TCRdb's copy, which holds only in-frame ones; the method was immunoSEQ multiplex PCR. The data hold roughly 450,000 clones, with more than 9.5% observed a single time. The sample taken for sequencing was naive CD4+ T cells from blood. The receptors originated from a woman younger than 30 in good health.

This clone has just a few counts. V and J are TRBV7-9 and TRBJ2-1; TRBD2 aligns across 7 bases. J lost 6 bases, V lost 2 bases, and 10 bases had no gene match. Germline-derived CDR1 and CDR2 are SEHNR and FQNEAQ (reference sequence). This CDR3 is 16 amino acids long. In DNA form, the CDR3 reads TGTGCCAGCAGCTTAAGGCGGGAGCCGCTCGGCAATGAGCAGTTCTTC. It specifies CASSLRREPLGNEQFF.

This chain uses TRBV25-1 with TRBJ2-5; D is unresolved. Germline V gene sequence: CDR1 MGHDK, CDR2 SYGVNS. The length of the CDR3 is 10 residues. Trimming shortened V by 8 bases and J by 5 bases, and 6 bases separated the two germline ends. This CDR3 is CASAEETQYF. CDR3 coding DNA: TGTGCCAGCGCGGAGGAGACCCAGTACTTC.

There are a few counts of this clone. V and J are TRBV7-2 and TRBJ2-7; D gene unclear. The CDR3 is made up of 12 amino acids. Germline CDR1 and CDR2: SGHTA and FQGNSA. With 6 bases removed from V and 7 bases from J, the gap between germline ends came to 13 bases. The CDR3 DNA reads TGTGCCAGCAGGGGTCGAACGGCGGAGCAGTACTTC. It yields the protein CASRGRTAEQYF.

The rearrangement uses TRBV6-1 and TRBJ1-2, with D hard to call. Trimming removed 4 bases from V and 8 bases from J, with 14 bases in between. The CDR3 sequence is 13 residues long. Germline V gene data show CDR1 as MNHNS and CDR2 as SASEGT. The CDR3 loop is CASSGQVAIGYTF. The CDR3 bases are TGTGCCAGCAGTGGACAAGTAGCTATAGGCTACACCTTC.

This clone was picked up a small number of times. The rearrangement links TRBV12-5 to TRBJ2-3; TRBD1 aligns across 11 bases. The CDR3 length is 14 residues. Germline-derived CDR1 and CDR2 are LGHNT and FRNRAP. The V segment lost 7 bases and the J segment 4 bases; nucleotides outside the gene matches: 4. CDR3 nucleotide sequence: TGTGCTAGTGCAAGGACAGGGGGCGCAGATACGCAGTATTTT. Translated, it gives CASARTGGADTQYF.

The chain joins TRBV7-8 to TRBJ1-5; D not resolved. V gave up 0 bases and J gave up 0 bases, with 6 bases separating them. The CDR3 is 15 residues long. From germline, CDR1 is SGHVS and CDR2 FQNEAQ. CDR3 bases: TGTGCCAGCAGCTTAGCGCGGATTAGCAATCAGCCCCAGCATTTT. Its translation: CASSLARISNQPQHF.

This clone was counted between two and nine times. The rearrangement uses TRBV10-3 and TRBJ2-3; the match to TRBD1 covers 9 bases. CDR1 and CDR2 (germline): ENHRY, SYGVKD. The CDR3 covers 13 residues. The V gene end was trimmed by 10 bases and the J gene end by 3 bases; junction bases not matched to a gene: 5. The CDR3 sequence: CATRDRATDTQYF. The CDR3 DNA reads TGTGCCACCCGGGACAGGGCGACAGATACGCAGTATTTT.

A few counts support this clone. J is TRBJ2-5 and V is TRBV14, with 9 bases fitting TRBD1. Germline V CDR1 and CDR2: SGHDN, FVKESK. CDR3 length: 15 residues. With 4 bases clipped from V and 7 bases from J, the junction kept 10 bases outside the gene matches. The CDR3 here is CASSRQGTGQGTQYF. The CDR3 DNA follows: TGTGCCAGCAGCCGGCAAGGGACAGGGCAGGGGACCCAGTACTTC. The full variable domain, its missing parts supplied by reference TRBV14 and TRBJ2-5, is EAGVTQFPSHSVIEKGQTVTLRCDPISGHDNLYWYRRVMGKEIKFLLHFVKESKQDESGMPNNRFLAERTGGTYSTLKVQPAELEDSGVYFCASSRQGTGQGTQYFGPGTRLLVL.

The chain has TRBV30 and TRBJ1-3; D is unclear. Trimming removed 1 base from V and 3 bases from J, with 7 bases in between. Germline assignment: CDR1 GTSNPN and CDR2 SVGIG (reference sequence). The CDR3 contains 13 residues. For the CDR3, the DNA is TGTGCCTGGAGTGCCCCGATTGGAAACACCATATATTTT. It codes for CAWSAPIGNTIYF.

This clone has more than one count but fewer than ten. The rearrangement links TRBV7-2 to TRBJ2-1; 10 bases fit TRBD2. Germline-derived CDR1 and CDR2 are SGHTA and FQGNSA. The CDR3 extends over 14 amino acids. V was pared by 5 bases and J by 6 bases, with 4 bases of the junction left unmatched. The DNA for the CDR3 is TGTGCCAGCAGCGGCCGACTAGCGGGCAATGAGCAGTTCTTC. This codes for CASSGRLAGNEQFF.